The 20 T cell receptor beta chains below all came from one sample that was sequenced in a study of cytomegalovirus exposure and HLA in healthy donors. Here immunoSEQ multiplex PCR was the method, and the copy in TCRdb shows in-frame clones only, minus some. Among about 170,000 clones, nearly 90% were seen once, and the ten largest hold approximately 10%. Sequencing was performed on PBMCs. Receptor source: a woman aged 18-35 years in good health and CMV-seropositive.

This clone was observed a handful of times. The chain recombines TRBV28 with TRBJ1-2; no clear D. The V end lost 2 bases, the J end lost 1 base, and 11 bases lay between the germline ends. The CDR3 is made up of 15 amino acids. Germline V lookup: CDR1 MDHEN, CDR2 SYDVKM. The CDR3 reads CASSLSVGINYGYTF. The DNA for the CDR3 is TGTGCCAGCAGTTTAAGTGTCGGGATTAACTATGGCTACACCTTC.

The gene calls are TRBV19 and TRBJ2-4, with 9 nucleotides matching TRBD2. The CDR3 length is 21 residues. From germline, CDR1 is LNHDA and CDR2 SQIVND (reference sequence). V lost 5 bases, J lost 0 bases, and 20 bases stayed unmatched. The CDR3 loop is CASSEISGRPYSFLAKNIQYF. The CDR3 nucleotides are TGTGCCAGTAGTGAAATAAGCGGGAGGCCCTACTCTTTTCTAGCCAAAAACATTCAGTACTTC.

The sample holds one count of this clone. This sequence joins TRBV9 and TRBJ1-4; D is ambiguous. The CDR3 is made up of 16 amino acids. V lost 4 bases, J lost 4 bases, and 17 bases lay in between. Germline assignment: CDR1 SGDLS and CDR2 YYNGEE. The CDR3 coding sequence is TGTGCCAGCAGCCAACACGAGGGCCGCAGTAATGAAAAACTGTTTTTT. Translation gives CASSQHEGRSNEKLFF.

J is TRBJ2-1 and V is TRBV7-9, with 9 bases identical to TRBD2. The CDR3 loop spans 16 amino acids. Germline V gives CDR1 SEHNR, CDR2 FQNEAQ (reference sequence). V dropped 7 bases and J dropped 9; count of bases not matched to a gene: 16. The CDR3 protein is CASTDAGAGGPSEQFF. CDR3 bases: TGTGCCAGCACCGATGCCGGGGCGGGAGGGCCAAGTGAGCAGTTCTTC.

The table lists this clone with a few counts. The genes are TRBV10-3 and TRBJ1-2; TRBD1 aligns across 7 bases. Germline V gene data show CDR1 as ENHRY and CDR2 as SYGVKD. V lost 6 bases and J lost 6; bases outside the gene matches: 7. The length of the CDR3 is 13 residues. CDR3 nucleotide sequence: TGTGCCATCAGAGGGGGCAGCGTGGATGGCTACACCTTC. This gives the protein CAIRGGSVDGYTF.

The V gene is TRBV6-5, the J gene TRBJ1-2; D possibly corresponds to TRBD1 (5 bases). The V gene's germline CDR1 is MNHEY and CDR2 SVGAGI. V was clipped by 7 bases and J by 2 bases, with 11 bases between them. There are 13 residues in the CDR3. CDR3 protein: CASTMGRNYGYTF. CDR3 DNA: TGTGCCAGCACGATGGGGCGAAACTATGGCTACACCTTC.

J is TRBJ2-7 and V is TRBV27, with TRBD2 identical over 10 bases. The CDR3 consists of 14 residues. With V trimmed by 6 bases and J by 4 bases, 6 bases remained unmatched. Germline CDR1 and CDR2: MNHEY and SMNVEV (reference sequence). DNA of the CDR3: TGTGCCAGCAGAACTAGCGGGGCTACTTACGAGCAGTACTTC. Residues: CASRTSGATYEQYF.

This chain joins TRBV7-2 and TRBJ2-5; 7 positions agree with TRBD1. Germline CDR1 SGHTA, CDR2 FQGNSA. Trimming cost V 5 bases and J 5 bases; bases outside gene matches: 8. The CDR3 spans 14 residues. The CDR3 DNA reads as TGTGCCAGCAGCCCCCCGACAGGGATGGAGACCCAGTACTTC. This gives the protein CASSPPTGMETQYF.

This sequence joins TRBV7-9 and TRBJ1-2; TRBD1 aligns across 8 bases. Germline V gene sequence: CDR1 SEHNR, CDR2 FQNEAQ (reference sequence). The CDR3 contains 15 residues. V was clipped by 4 bases and J by 7 bases; unmatched bases: 11. The CDR3 DNA reads TGTGCCAGCAGCTCTTGGAAGGCAGGGGGCAGTGGCTACACCTTC. It specifies CASSSWKAGGSGYTF.

The chain has TRBV19 and TRBJ2-3; D is ambiguous. The V gene's germline CDR1 is LNHDA and CDR2 SQIVND (reference sequence). The CDR3 has 14 amino acids. V lost 5 bases, J lost 2 bases, and 11 bases lay in between. The chain's CDR3 is CASSLTSYTDTQYF. In DNA, the CDR3 is TGTGCCAGTAGTCTAACGTCCTACACAGATACGCAGTATTTT. The full variable domain, in which reference TRBV19 and TRBJ2-3 provide the parts outside the CDR3, is DGGITQSPKYLFRKEGQNVTLSCEQNLNHDAMYWYRQDPGQGLRLIYYSQIVNDFQKGDIAEGYSVSREKKESFPLTVTSAQKNPTAFYLCASSLTSYTDTQYFGPGTRLTVL.

The CDR3 bases are TGTGCCAGCAGTTACCCTGACAGATACAATATGGAGACCCAGTACTTC. It codes for CASSYPDRYNMETQYF. This rearrangement joins TRBV6-6 to TRBJ2-5, with D perhaps matching TRBD1 (5 bases). V lost 2 bases, J lost 5 bases, and 18 bases lay in between. The CDR3 loop spans 16 amino acids. Germline CDR1 and CDR2: MNHNY and SVGAGI (reference sequence).

This sequence joins TRBV28 and TRBJ1-4, with D uncertain. V gave up 6 bases and J gave up 2 bases, with 10 bases separating them. CDR1 and CDR2 (germline): MDHEN, SYDVKM. CDR3 length: 14 amino acids. As DNA, the CDR3 is TGTGCCAGCAGATCAACGGGGACTAATGAAAAACTGTTTTTT. Amino acids: CASRSTGTNEKLFF. The full variable domain, rest sourced from reference TRBV28 and TRBJ1-4, is DVKVTQSSRYLVKRTGEKVFLECVQDMDHENMFWYRQDPGLGLRLIYFSYDVKMKEKGDIPEGYSVSREKKERFSLILESASTNQTSMYLCASRSTGTNEKLFFGSGTQLSVL.

This chain connects TRBV6-1 to TRBJ2-1, with 7 bases fitting TRBD2. Germline V gives CDR1 MNHNS, CDR2 SASEGT. V lost 5 bases, J lost 2 bases, and 6 bases stayed unmatched. This CDR3 has 15 residues. Here the CDR3 reads CASSSTSLPYNEQFF. CDR3 in DNA: TGTGCCAGCAGTTCGACTAGCCTTCCCTACAATGAGCAGTTCTTC.

The rearrangement joins TRBV7-3 to TRBJ2-1; 13 positions agree with TRBD2. Germline lookup yields CDR1 SGHTA and CDR2 FQGTGA. The CDR3 extends over 14 amino acids. J gave up 10 bases and V 5 bases, and 5 bases lay outside the gene matches. The CDR3 DNA follows: TGTGCCAGCAGCCCTCGACTAGCGGGAGGAGAGCAGTTCTTC. It specifies CASSPRLAGGEQFF. Combining the CDR3 with reference TRBV7-3 and TRBJ2-1 gives the whole variable domain GAGVSQTPSNKVTEKGKYVELRCDPISGHTALYWYRQSLGQGPEFLIYFQGTGAADDSGLPNDRFFAVRPEGSVSTLKIQRTERGDSAVYLCASSPRLAGGEQFFGPGTRLTVL.

The chain recombines TRBV6-1 with TRBJ2-7, with D possibly TRBD2 on 7 matching bases. There are 12 residues in the CDR3. V lost 9 bases to trimming and J lost 4 bases, with 13 bases between them. Germline V gives CDR1 MNHNS, CDR2 SASEGT. In nucleotides, the CDR3 is TGTGCCAGTGTAGGGGGGGGGTACGAGCAGTACTTC. It codes for CASVGGGYEQYF.

The chain has TRBV5-6 and TRBJ1-2, with D tentatively TRBD1 (5 bases). With 4 bases removed from V and 3 bases from J, the gap between germline ends came to 13 bases. The CDR3 covers 14 residues. The germline V gene encodes CDR1 SGHDT and CDR2 YYEEEE. The chain's CDR3 is CASSPGLSDYGYTF. DNA of the CDR3: TGTGCCAGCAGCCCAGGGTTATCTGACTATGGCTACACCTTC.

This chain connects TRBV27 to TRBJ2-7, with 15 nucleotides matching TRBD2. The CDR3 runs 18 residues. The J segment lost 1 base and the V segment lost 6 bases, leaving 10 bases of the junction unmatched. Germline CDR1 reads MNHEY; CDR2 reads SMNVEV (reference sequence). The CDR3 region has the DNA TGTGCCAGCAGCCGCCGAGGACTAGCGGGAGGGCCTTCCTACGAGCAGTACTTC. Its translation: CASSRRGLAGGPSYEQYF.

J is TRBJ1-5 and V is TRBV7-8; 9 nucleotides line up with TRBD1. From germline, CDR1 is SGHVS and CDR2 FQNEAQ. The CDR3 covers 15 residues. V dropped 1 base and J dropped 6; count of bases not matched to a gene: 4. Here the CDR3 reads CASSLDRGPAQPQHF. The CDR3 DNA follows: TGTGCCAGCAGCTTAGACAGGGGGCCGGCTCAGCCCCAGCATTTT.

This chain connects TRBV6-5 to TRBJ2-5; the match to TRBD1 covers 8 bases. The CDR3 totals 15 residues. The trim removed 5 bases at V and 7 bases at J, leaving 12 bases unmatched. Germline V CDR1 and CDR2: MNHEY, SVGAGI. CDR3: CASSPSAGGWGTQYF. In nucleotides, the CDR3 is TGTGCCAGCAGTCCAAGTGCAGGGGGCTGGGGGACCCAGTACTTC.

The V call is TRBV4-1, the J call TRBJ2-1; a possible D gene is TRBD2 (5 bases). Germline V gene data show CDR1 as MGHRA and CDR2 as YSYEKL. This CDR3 is built from 17 residues. Trimming took 0 bases from V and 1 from J, leaving 13 bases between them. As DNA, the CDR3 is TGCGCCAGCAGCCAAGAGGGGTCGGGATTTTCCTACAATGAGCAGTTCTTC. It encodes CASSQEGSGFSYNEQFF.